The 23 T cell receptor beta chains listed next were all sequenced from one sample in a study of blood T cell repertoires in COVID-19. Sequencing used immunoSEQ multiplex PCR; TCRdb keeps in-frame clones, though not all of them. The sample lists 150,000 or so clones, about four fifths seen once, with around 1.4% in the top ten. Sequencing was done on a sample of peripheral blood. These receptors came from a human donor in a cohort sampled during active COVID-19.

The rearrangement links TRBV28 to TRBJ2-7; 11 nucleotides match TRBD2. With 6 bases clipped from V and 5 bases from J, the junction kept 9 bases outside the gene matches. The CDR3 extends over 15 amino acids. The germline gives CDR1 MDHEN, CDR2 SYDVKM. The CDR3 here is CASRPTSGSPHEQYF. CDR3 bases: TGTGCCAGCAGACCCACTAGCGGGAGTCCACACGAGCAGTACTTC.

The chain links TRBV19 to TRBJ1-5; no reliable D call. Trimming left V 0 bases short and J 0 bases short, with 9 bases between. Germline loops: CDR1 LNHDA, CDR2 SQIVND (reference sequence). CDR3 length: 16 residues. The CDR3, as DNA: TGTGCCAGTAGTATAGATAACGGTTATAGCAATCAGCCCCAGCATTTT. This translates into CASSIDNGYSNQPQHF.

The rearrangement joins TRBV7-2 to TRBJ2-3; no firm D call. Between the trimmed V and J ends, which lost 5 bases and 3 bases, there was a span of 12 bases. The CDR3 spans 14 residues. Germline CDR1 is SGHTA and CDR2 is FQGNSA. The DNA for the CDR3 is TGTGCCAGCAGCCCCGACATCGGTACAGATACGCAGTATTTT. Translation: CASSPDIGTDTQYF.

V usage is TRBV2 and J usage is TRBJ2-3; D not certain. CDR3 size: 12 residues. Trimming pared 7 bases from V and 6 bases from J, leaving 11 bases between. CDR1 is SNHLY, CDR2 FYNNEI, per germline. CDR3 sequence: CASIRVGDTQYF. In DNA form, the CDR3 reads TGTGCCAGCATTCGGGTGGGTGATACGCAGTATTTT.

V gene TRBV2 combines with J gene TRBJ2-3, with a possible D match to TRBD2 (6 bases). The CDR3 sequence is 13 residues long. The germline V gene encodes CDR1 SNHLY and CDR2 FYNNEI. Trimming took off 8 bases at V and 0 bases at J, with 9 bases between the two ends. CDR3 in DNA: TGTGCCAGCGCTAGCGAGAGCACAGATACGCAGTATTTT. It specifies CASASESTDTQYF.

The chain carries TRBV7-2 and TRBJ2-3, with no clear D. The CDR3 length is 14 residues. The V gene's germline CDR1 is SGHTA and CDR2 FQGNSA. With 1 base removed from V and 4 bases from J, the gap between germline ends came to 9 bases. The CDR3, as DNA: TGTGCCAGCAGCTTAGATCCAGTCCCAGATACGCAGTATTTT. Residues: CASSLDPVPDTQYF.

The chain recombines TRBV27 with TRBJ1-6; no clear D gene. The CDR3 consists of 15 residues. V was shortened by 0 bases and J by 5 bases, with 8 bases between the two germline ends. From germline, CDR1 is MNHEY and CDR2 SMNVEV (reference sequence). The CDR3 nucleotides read TGTGCCAGCAGTTTATCTTCTGCGGATAATTCACCCCTCCACTTT. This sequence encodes CASSLSSADNSPLHF.

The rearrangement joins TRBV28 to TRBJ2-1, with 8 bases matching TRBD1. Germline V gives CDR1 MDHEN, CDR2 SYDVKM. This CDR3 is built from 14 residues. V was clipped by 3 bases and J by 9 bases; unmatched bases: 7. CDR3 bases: TGTGCCAGCAGTTTGGGGGGACAGGCGCGTGAGCAGTTCTTC. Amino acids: CASSLGGQAREQFF.

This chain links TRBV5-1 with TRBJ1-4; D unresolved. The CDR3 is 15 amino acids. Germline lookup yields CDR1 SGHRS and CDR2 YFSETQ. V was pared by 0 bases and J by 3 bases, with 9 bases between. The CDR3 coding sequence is TGCGCCAGCAGCTTGGGCAGGCCAGCTAATGAAAAACTGTTTTTT. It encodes CASSLGRPANEKLFF.

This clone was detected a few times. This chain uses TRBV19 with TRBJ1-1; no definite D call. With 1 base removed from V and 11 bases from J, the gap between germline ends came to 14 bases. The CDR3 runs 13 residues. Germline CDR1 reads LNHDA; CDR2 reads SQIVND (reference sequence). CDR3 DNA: TGTGCCAGTAGTATAGGGGCGAGGGTAGGGGCTTTCTTT. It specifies CASSIGARVGAFF.

The CDR3 nucleotides read TGTGCCAGCAGCCAAGATTGGTACAGGGGTCCGGCGGATGAGCAGTTCTTC. Translating gives CASSQDWYRGPADEQFF. This rearrangement joins TRBV14 to TRBJ2-1, with 7 bases fitting TRBD1. The junction had 13 bases not matched to a gene; V was cut back by 0 bases and J by 8 bases. This CDR3 comprises 17 residues. Germline CDR1 is SGHDN and CDR2 is FVKESK. The full variable domain, its missing parts supplied by reference TRBV14 and TRBJ2-1, is EAGVTQFPSHSVIEKGQTVTLRCDPISGHDNLYWYRRVMGKEIKFLLHFVKESKQDESGMPNNRFLAERTGGTYSTLKVQPAELEDSGVYFCASSQDWYRGPADEQFFGPGTRLTVL.

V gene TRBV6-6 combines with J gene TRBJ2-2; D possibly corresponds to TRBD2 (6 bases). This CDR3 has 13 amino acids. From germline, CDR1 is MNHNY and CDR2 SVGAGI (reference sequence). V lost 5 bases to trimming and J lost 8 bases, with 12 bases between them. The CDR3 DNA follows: TGTGCCAGCAGTCCCCCGGGACTGGGGGAGCTGTTTTTT. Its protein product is CASSPPGLGELFF.

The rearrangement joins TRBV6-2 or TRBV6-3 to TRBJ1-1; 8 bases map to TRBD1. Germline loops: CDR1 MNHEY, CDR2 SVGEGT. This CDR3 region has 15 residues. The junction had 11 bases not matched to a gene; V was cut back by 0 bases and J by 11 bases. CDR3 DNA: TGTGCCAGCAGTTACTCGACCTTCGGACAGGGTGCGGCTTTCTTT. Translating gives CASSYSTFGQGAAFF.

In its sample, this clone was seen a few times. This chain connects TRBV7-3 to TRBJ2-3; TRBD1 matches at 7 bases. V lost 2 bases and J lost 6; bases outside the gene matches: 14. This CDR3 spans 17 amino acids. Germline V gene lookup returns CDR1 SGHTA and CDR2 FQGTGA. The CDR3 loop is CASSLVRRAGGRDTQYF. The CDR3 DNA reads TGTGCCAGCAGCTTAGTTCGTAGGGCAGGGGGTCGGGATACGCAGTATTTT.

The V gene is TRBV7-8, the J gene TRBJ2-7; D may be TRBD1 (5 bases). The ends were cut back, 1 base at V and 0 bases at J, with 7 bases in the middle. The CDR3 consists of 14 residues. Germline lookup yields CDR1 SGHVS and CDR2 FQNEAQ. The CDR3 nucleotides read TGTGCCAGCAGCTTAGAGGGGTACTCCTACGAGCAGTACTTC. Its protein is CASSLEGYSYEQYF.

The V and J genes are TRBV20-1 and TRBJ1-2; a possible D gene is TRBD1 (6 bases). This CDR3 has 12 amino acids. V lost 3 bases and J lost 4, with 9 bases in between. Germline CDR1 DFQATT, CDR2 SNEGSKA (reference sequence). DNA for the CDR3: TGCAGTGCTAGTCGGACAGTCTATGGCTACACCTTC. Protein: CSASRTVYGYTF.

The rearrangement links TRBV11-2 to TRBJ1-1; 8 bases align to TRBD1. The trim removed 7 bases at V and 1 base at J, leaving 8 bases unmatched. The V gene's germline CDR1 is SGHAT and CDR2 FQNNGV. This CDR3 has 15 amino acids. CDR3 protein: CASTKSGTGNTEAFF. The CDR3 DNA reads TGTGCCAGCACCAAATCCGGGACAGGGAACACTGAAGCTTTCTTT.

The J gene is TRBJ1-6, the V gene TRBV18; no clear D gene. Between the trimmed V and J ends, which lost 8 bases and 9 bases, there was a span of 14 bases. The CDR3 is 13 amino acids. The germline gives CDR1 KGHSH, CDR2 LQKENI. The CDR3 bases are TGTGCCAGCGCTAACAGAAGCGGTTCACCCCTCCACTTT. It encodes CASANRSGSPLHF.

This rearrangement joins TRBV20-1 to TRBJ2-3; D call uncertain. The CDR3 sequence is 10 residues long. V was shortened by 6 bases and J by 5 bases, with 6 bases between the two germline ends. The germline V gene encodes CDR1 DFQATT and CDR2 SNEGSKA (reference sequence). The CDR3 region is CSAVVDTQYF. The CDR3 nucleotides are TGCAGTGCCGTAGTAGATACGCAGTATTTT.

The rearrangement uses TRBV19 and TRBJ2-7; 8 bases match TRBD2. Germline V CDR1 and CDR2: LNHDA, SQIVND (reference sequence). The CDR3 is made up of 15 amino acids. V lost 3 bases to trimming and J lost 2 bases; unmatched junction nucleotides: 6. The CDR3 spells CASSMGLVYAYEQYF. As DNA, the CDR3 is TGTGCCAGTAGTATGGGACTAGTTTATGCCTACGAGCAGTACTTC.

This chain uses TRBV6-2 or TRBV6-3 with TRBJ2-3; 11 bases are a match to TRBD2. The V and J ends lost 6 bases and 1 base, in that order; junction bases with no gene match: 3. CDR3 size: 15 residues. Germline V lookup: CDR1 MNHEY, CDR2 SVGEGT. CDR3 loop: CASSRLAGRTDTQYF. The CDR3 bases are TGTGCCAGCAGCCGACTAGCGGGACGCACAGATACGCAGTATTTT.

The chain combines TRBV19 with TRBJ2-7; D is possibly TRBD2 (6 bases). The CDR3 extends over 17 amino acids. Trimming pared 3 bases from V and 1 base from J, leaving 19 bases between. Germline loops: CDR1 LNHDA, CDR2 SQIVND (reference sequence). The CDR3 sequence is CASSIGAGLTSSYEQYF. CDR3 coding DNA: TGTGCCAGTAGTATTGGGGCGGGACTCACCAGTTCCTACGAGCAGTACTTC.

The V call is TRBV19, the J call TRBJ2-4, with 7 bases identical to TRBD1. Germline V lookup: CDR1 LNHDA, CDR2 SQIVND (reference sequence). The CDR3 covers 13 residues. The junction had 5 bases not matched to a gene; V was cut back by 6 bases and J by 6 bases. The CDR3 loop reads CASSRDSGNIQYF. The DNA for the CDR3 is TGTGCCAGTAGCCGGGACAGTGGAAACATTCAGTACTTC.